Each of the 14 T cell receptor beta chains below was sequenced from the same sample in a study of T cells in women clearing cervical HPV infection. Assay: immunoSEQ multiplex PCR; the TCRdb copy retains only in-frame clones and omits some. This sample's table has tens of thousands of clones. The sample comprised blood buffy coat. The receptor source for this set is a woman aged 18 to 75 with a cervical HPV16 infection that either progressed to CIN3+ or cleared (not recorded which).

As to this clone: The read falls 3 residues short of the CDR3 end, and the missing part is taken from the germline J gene. The chain employs TRBV29-1 and TRBJ1-1; D possibly corresponds to TRBD1 (6 bases). There are 14 residues in the CDR3. Between the trimmed V and J ends, which lost 3 bases and 0 bases, there was a span of 11 bases. Germline V CDR1 and CDR2: SQVTM, ANQGSEA. Incomplete CDR3 DNA: TGCAGCGTTGATGAGGACAGACTGAACACTGAA. It translates to CSVDEDRLNTE. The CDR3 in full is CSVDEDRLNTEAFF.

A remark on this clone: The read ends 3 residues shy of where the CDR3 ends; the end is completed using the germline J gene. The J gene is TRBJ2-7, the V gene TRBV20-1, with 7 positions matching TRBD1. CDR3 length: 16 residues. Germline lookup yields CDR1 DFQATT and CDR2 SNEGSKA (reference sequence). Trimming at V came to 3 bases and at J to 4 bases, leaving 15 bases not matched to a gene. CDR3: CSARVLGGGWLYEQYF. Partial CDR3 DNA: TGCAGTGCTAGGGTTTTAGGGGGCGGATGGTTATACGAG.

Regarding this clone: The read terminates 3 residues ahead of where the CDR3 ends, so the germline J gene completes it. The chain recombines TRBV29-1 with TRBJ2-1; 8 bases align to TRBD2. Trimming cost V 4 bases and J 5 bases; bases outside gene matches: 10. The CDR3 extends over 15 amino acids. Looked up from germline, CDR1 is SQVTM and CDR2 is ANQGSEA. CDR3 residues: CSVVGTRRRHNEQFF. The DNA read from the CDR3 is TGCAGCGTTGTTGGGACTAGGCGTCGACACAATGAG.

Considering frequency, this clone is medium-sized. Read coverage stops 3 residues before the CDR3 terminus; the germline J gene supplies the remainder. Other DNA sequences in the sample encode the same CDR3. The chain is built from TRBV18 and TRBJ1-4, with D tentatively TRBD1 (6 bases). Germline values: CDR1 KGHSH, CDR2 LQKENI. V lost 4 bases, J lost 0 bases, and 9 bases lay in between. The CDR3 runs to 15 residues. Partial CDR3 DNA: TGTGCCAGCTCACTGGACAGTCCAACTAATGAAAAA. This sequence encodes CASSLDSPTNEK. The entire CDR3 protein reads CASSLDSPTNEKLFF.

Notes on this clone: The CDR3 end lies 3 residues beyond the end of the read and is filled in from the germline J gene. This chain joins TRBV19 and TRBJ2-4; D is undetermined. Germline assignment: CDR1 LNHDA and CDR2 SQIVND (reference sequence). The CDR3 extends over 13 amino acids. The CDR3 DNA, read in part, is TGTGCCAGTAGTATGGCCACGGGTCAGCCT. Protein sequence: CASSMATGQP. The CDR3, in full, reads CASSMATGQPQYF.

Concerning this clone: One end of the junction varies from germline; a read error may be responsible. The read terminates 3 residues before the CDR3 end, so the remaining end is supplied by the germline J gene. V gene TRBV7-7 combines with J gene TRBJ2-1, with D possibly being TRBD1 (5 bases). The CDR3 extends over 14 amino acids. Germline CDR1 is SSHAT and CDR2 is FNYEAQ (reference sequence). CDR3: CASSVGLGHNEQFF. The CDR3 bases that were read are TGTGCTAGCAGCGTGGGGCTGGGTCACAATGAG.

To note about this clone: The missing CDR3 end, 3 residues past where the read stops, is filled in from the germline J gene. This rearrangement joins TRBV5-6 to TRBJ2-5; tentative D call: TRBD2 (5 bases). Trimming removed 5 bases at V and 5 bases at J, with 13 bases between. CDR3 length: 13 amino acids. Germline loops: CDR1 SGHDT, CDR2 YYEEEE. The CDR3 protein is CASRTGSSETQYF. Incomplete CDR3 DNA: TGTGCCAGCAGAACGGGGTCATCGGAGACC.

Regarding this clone: Read coverage stops 3 residues before the CDR3 terminus; the germline J gene supplies the remainder. This chain joins TRBV11-2 and TRBJ1-6, with 7 nucleotides matching TRBD1. With V trimmed by 3 bases and J by 10 bases, 3 bases remained unmatched. The germline CDR1 and CDR2 sequences are SGHAT and FQNNGV. The CDR3 length is 13 residues. CDR3 DNA, as far as it was read: TGTGCCAGCAGCTTTGACAGGGTGTCACCC. Encoded protein: CASSFDRVSP. In full, the CDR3 reads CASSFDRVSPLHF. Looking up the rest from reference TRBV11-2 and TRBJ1-6 gives the full variable domain: EAGVAQSPRYKIIEKRQSVAFWCNPISGHATLYWYQQILGQGPKLLIQFQNNGVVDDSQLPKDRFSAERLKGVDSTLKIQPAKLEDSAVYLCASSFDRVSPLHFGNGTRLTVT.

A remark on this clone: Read sequence stops 3 residues before the CDR3 end, and the germline J gene provides the missing end. V and J are TRBV19 and TRBJ2-3; weak D call: TRBD1 (6 bases). V was shortened by 7 bases and J by 8 bases, with 10 bases between the two germline ends. Germline CDR1 reads LNHDA; CDR2 reads SQIVND (reference sequence). The CDR3 has 11 amino acids. The covered CDR3 bases are TGTGCCAGTACACAGGGTACTACG. Protein: CASTQGTT. The entire CDR3 protein reads CASTQGTTQYF.

With regard to this clone: Read sequence stops 3 residues before the CDR3 end, and the germline J gene provides the missing end. The chain recombines TRBV6-1 with TRBJ1-5; 7 bases are shared with TRBD1. The trim removed 2 bases at V and 7 bases at J, leaving 5 bases unmatched. This CDR3 spans 14 amino acids. Per germline, CDR1 MNHNS and CDR2 SASEGT. CDR3 DNA, as far as it was read: TGTGCCAGCAGTGAAACAGGGGTGAGGCAGCCC. This translates into CASSETGVRQP. The full-length CDR3 reads as CASSETGVRQPQHF.

As to this clone: The sequence runs out 3 residues before the end of the CDR3; the remainder is reconstructed from the germline J gene. J is TRBJ1-1 and V is TRBV11-2; D remains ambiguous. The CDR3 consists of 13 residues. The V and J ends lost 5 bases and 5 bases respectively, with 12 bases between them. The V gene's germline CDR1 is SGHAT and CDR2 FQNNGV. The covered CDR3 bases are TGTGCCAGCAGCCGAGAAATAGAAACTGAA. This gives the protein CASSREIETE. The CDR3, in full, reads CASSREIETEAFF.

With regard to this clone: The missing CDR3 end, 3 residues past where the read stops, is filled in from the germline J gene. V usage is TRBV18 and J usage is TRBJ2-3; TRBD1 is a possible D gene (6 bases). Looked up from germline, CDR1 is KGHSH and CDR2 is LQKENI. V lost 0 bases to trimming and J lost 2 bases, with 15 bases between them. CDR3 length: 17 amino acids. The CDR3 DNA, read in part, is TGTGCCAGCTCACCACCAACCGGGACAAAAGCCACAGATACG. Residues: CASSPPTGTKATDT. The whole CDR3 is CASSPPTGTKATDTQYF.

As concerns this clone: The read terminates 3 residues before the CDR3 end, so the remaining end is supplied by the germline J gene. The rearrangement uses TRBV5-1 and TRBJ2-7; 11 bases agree with TRBD2. Germline loops: CDR1 SGHRS, CDR2 YFSETQ. V was pared by 4 bases and J by 0 bases, with 3 bases of the junction left unmatched. The CDR3 sequence is 15 residues long. This chain's CDR3 is CASSTGTSGSYEQYF. Partial CDR3 DNA: TGCGCCAGCAGCACAGGGACTAGCGGCTCCTACGAG.

Notes on this clone: The CDR3 extends 3 residues past the end of the read, so its final part is completed from the germline J gene. This chain links TRBV4-2 with TRBJ2-7, with D tentatively TRBD1 (6 bases). Deletions cut 0 bases from V and 3 bases from J, with 12 bases between. The CDR3 has 15 amino acids. Germline V CDR1 and CDR2: LGHNA, YNFKEQ. The DNA read from the CDR3 is TGTGCCAGCAGCCAAGATTTGGGGGCGGACTACGAG. This codes for CASSQDLGADYE. The whole CDR3 sequence is CASSQDLGADYEQYF.